This T cell receptor beta chain was observed in a study of shared clonotypes between healthy human individuals (dated by TCRdb to the early 2020s). For context, the study as a whole: The cohort included a few men and a couple of women between 18 and 49 years of age. For each donor, three plates each were used for CD4 naive and CD4 memory, two plates were used for CD8 naive, and one plate was used for CD8 memory. To estimate repertoire size and how much clonotype sharing occurs between individuals, the study deeply sequenced the blood TCR repertoires of several healthy adults. Different laboratories and diverse techniques were used to prepare libraries and sequence TCR repertoires, to increase sequencing depth and limit assay-specific biases. Each donor's leukapheresis produced roughly between about 0.8 and 10 billion PBMCs. General conclusions and limits of the study: When several donors were compared, the shared fraction of clonotypes was about 5% for naive CD4, around 4% for naive CD8, roughly 2.5% for memory CD4, and about 0.36% for memory CD8. Estimated clonotype richness was generally larger for naive than for memory subsets. Incomplete sequencing was indicated by rarefaction of sorted-subset datasets, despite the large sequencing depth. The small number of donors limited the genetic and exposure-history diversity represented. Sampling was restricted to blood, and TCR repertoires in tissues likely differ from the TCR repertoires found in blood. Pairwise subsampling indicated that sequencing depth was expected to affect the degree of clonotype sharing among donors. Compared with non-shared clonotypes, the clonotypes found in all four sorted-subset donors had higher generation probabilities.

Donors were healthy HIV-negative adults with no recently reported acute infections or vaccinations. Every donor was a Caucasian adult living in Nashville, Tennessee, USA. CD4+ T cells were enriched by magnetic negative selection, after which naive cells were positively selected on CD45RA and the negative fraction was taken as the memory subset. After blood collection by leukapheresis, PBMCs were isolated using Ficoll-Histopaque density gradient centrifugation and then cryopreserved in the vapor phase of liquid nitrogen. Analytical flow cytometry was used to check the purity and quantity of each magnetically sorted T cell population. From each sorted fraction, genomic DNA was isolated and quantified by UV absorbance on a Nanodrop 2000c. The junction carries 7 bases between V and J, which are trimmed by 2 bases and 3 bases respectively. CDR1 and CDR2 are drawn from the germline V gene: MNHEY, SVGAGI. The CDR3 sequence holds 13 residues, the cysteine and phenylalanine included. The entry retains the CDR3 DNA only, 39 bases that are in frame from base 1.

Using the deep immunoSEQ assay, TCR CDR3 regions were amplified from genomic DNA by multiplex PCR. Extracted genomic DNA from each cell subset was distributed evenly across all wells of several immunoSEQ 96-well plates, and each plate was treated as a replicate. For sorted subsets, around 0.2 ug of genomic DNA, equivalent to about 30,000 T cell genomes, went into each replicate PCR. The purified libraries were quantified using a Qubit 3.0 fluorometer, sized with a Bioanalyzer 2100, and then quantified again using the KAPA Library Quantification kit. Every immunoSEQ 96-well plate was sequenced on a separate single-read 150-cycle Illumina NextSeq 550 flow cell. Under the source paper's analysis protocol: The immunoSEQ output contained only junctional sequences without quality scores, so filtering could not match that applied to full-length reads. Sequences were annotated with PyIR, a Python wrapper for IgBLAST v1.9, and V/J genes and CDR3 were assigned using IMGT germline references. Reads were removed for weak V/J assignments (E-value above 1e-6), missing CDR3, stop codons, out-of-frame junctions, or ambiguous translated residues. V3J clonotypes were defined as sequences sharing the same inferred V gene, J gene, and CDR3 amino acid sequence. Percentage overlap between repertoires was computed as shared unique clonotypes divided by the size of the smaller repertoire. Repertoire richness was assessed with RTK rarefaction, the Chao1 estimator, and Recon v2.1 estimates of unobserved clonotypes. Generation probabilities for all TCRbeta clonotypes obtained by the gDNA method from a handful of donors were computed using OLGA. TCRdb took this table from immuneACCESS and kept in-frame rearrangements with V and J called. Such tables lack part of the clones; where checked against another copy, unresolved V genes explain under half of the gap, and the rest is unexplained. The V and J calls and the clone size are those of that table, but D and trimming were determined from the DNA. Within this sample are around 700,000 clones, with approximately 74% of them counted one time only. The ten largest clonotypes hold roughly 1.7% of the sample.

Concerning this clone itself: This receptor's antigen is unknown. The input lacks base qualities; no much larger clone sits a single base away.

Recombination connected TRBV6-5 to TRBJ1-1, with no confident D gene call. Material for sequencing was memory CD4+ T cells sorted from blood. Sample cell subset or site, as interpreted from the label and publication: CD45RA-negative fraction. This clonotype was sampled from a woman under 40 in good health. The CDR3: CASSYVFHTEAFF. The DNA is TGTGCCAGCAGTTACGTTTTTCACACTGAAGCTTTCTTT.